A selection of T cell receptor beta chains follows, all from one sample in a study of cytomegalovirus exposure and HLA in healthy donors. The data were produced by immunoSEQ multiplex PCR, yet TCRdb's version contains in-frame clones alone and is incomplete. The sample holds 55,000 to 65,000 clones; 90% to 97% are singletons and the top ten take 0.9% to 1%. The sequenced sample was PBMCs. These receptors were taken from a man between 18 and 35 years old in good health and CMV-seronegative. CDR3s include the opening cysteine and the closing phenylalanine or tryptophan. A D gene is named only where the DNA matches it firmly. Clone size, where shown, is once, few, many, or a class for clones that have expanded.

V gene: TRBV6-5; clone size: .; J gene: TRBJ2-2; D gene: TRBD1; CDR3 DNA: TGTGCCAGCAGTTACCGGGACAGGGCCACCGGGGAGCTGTTTTTT; CDR3 protein: CASSYRDRATGELFF
V gene: TRBV4-1; clone size: once; J gene: TRBJ1-3; D gene: .; CDR3 DNA: TGCGCCAGCAGCCAATTTTCGGGAACTGGAAACACCATATATTTT; CDR3 protein: CASSQFSGTGNTIYF
V gene: TRBV11-3; clone size: .; J gene: TRBJ2-1; D gene: TRBD1; CDR3 DNA: TGTGCCAGCAGCATAGGACAGGGGGCGGACTACAATGAGCAGTTCTTC; CDR3 protein: CASSIGQGADYNEQFF
V gene: TRBV9; clone size: once; J gene: TRBJ2-7; D gene: TRBD2; CDR3 DNA: TGTGCCAGCAGCCCCAGGACTAGTGCGGGGGAGCAGTACTTC; CDR3 protein: CASSPRTSAGEQYF
V gene: TRBV30; clone size: .; J gene: TRBJ2-5; D gene: .; CDR3 DNA: TGTGCCTGGAGCCCGGGGACTCGATTGGGAGAGACCCAGTACTTC; CDR3 protein: CAWSPGTRLGETQYF
V gene: TRBV18; clone size: .; J gene: TRBJ1-2; D gene: .; CDR3 DNA: TGTGCCAGCTCACCTGGGGCAGGGCTTAACTATGGCTACACCTTC; CDR3 protein: CASSPGAGLNYGYTF
V gene: TRBV28; clone size: .; J gene: TRBJ2-7; D gene: TRBD2; CDR3 DNA: TGTGCCAGCAGTTTCCGGCGGGAGTACTCCTACGAGCAGTACTTC; CDR3 protein: CASSFRREYSYEQYF
V gene: TRBV7-9; clone size: .; J gene: TRBJ1-3; D gene: .; CDR3 DNA: TGTGCCAGCAGCTTAGAGAGTGGAAGGGGCGGAGGAAACACCATATATTTT; CDR3 protein: CASSLESGRGGGNTIYF
V gene: TRBV5-8; clone size: .; J gene: TRBJ1-3; D gene: .; CDR3 DNA: TGTGCCAGCAGCTCCTCAGGGATCAGCTCTGGAAACACCATATATTTT; CDR3 protein: CASSSSGISSGNTIYF
V gene: TRBV5-6; clone size: .; J gene: TRBJ2-1; D gene: .; CDR3 DNA: TGTGCCAGCAGCCCGCTTCTCCTAGCGATCTACAATGAGCAGTTCTTC; CDR3 protein: CASSPLLLAIYNEQFF
V gene: TRBV11-3; clone size: .; J gene: TRBJ2-2; D gene: TRBD1; CDR3 DNA: TGTGCCAGCAGCTTCCATGGGACAGGGGGCGACACCGGGGAGCTGTTTTTT; CDR3 protein: CASSFHGTGGDTGELFF
V gene: TRBV9; clone size: once; J gene: TRBJ2-1; D gene: TRBD2; CDR3 DNA: TGTGCCAGCAGCCTGAAGGCTAGCGGGGGCTACAATGAGCAGTTCTTC; CDR3 protein: CASSLKASGGYNEQFF
V gene: TRBV29-1; clone size: once; J gene: TRBJ2-3; D gene: TRBD2; CDR3 DNA: TGCAGCGTTGAAGATTGGCTAGCGGGGAGGTTTGATACGCAGTATTTT; CDR3 protein: CSVEDWLAGRFDTQYF
V gene: TRBV28; clone size: .; J gene: TRBJ2-7; D gene: .; CDR3 DNA: TGTGCCAGCAGCAGCCCCCAAACGGACTTTACAAGCTCCTACGAGCAGTACTTC; CDR3 protein: CASSSPQTDFTSSYEQYF
V gene: TRBV4-1; clone size: .; J gene: TRBJ2-5; D gene: .; CDR3 DNA: TGCGCCAGCAGCCAACCAGACAGGTCCCAAGAGACCCAGTACTTC; CDR3 protein: CASSQPDRSQETQYF
V gene: TRBV19; clone size: .; J gene: TRBJ2-1; D gene: TRBD2; CDR3 DNA: TGTGCCAGTAGCTCCATGACTAGCGGGAGCTACAATGAGCAGTTCTTC; CDR3 protein: CASSSMTSGSYNEQFF
V gene: TRBV7-8; clone size: .; J gene: TRBJ1-5; D gene: TRBD1; CDR3 DNA: TGTGCCAGCAGCCGGGTGGACAGGGCCAATCAGCCCCAGCATTTT; CDR3 protein: CASSRVDRANQPQHF
V gene: TRBV13; clone size: .; J gene: TRBJ2-1; D gene: TRBD2; CDR3 DNA: TGTGCCAGCAGCTTAAACGGGCGGGAGGACTCCTACAATGAGCAGTTCTTC; CDR3 protein: CASSLNGREDSYNEQFF
V gene: TRBV5-1; clone size: .; J gene: TRBJ1-2; D gene: .; CDR3 DNA: TGCGCCAGCAGCTTGGGTGGCAGGGAAGACTATGGCTACACCTTC; CDR3 protein: CASSLGGREDYGYTF
V gene: TRBV7-9; clone size: once; J gene: TRBJ2-3; D gene: .; CDR3 DNA: TGTGCCAGCAGCTTGGGGACAGTCCCGGGGGTGGGCACAGATACGCAGTATTTT; CDR3 protein: CASSLGTVPGVGTDTQYF
V gene: TRBV30; clone size: .; J gene: TRBJ2-3; D gene: TRBD2; CDR3 DNA: TGTGCCTGGAGTGTAACGGGAGGGCCAGATACGCAGTATTTT; CDR3 protein: CAWSVTGGPDTQYF
V gene: TRBV7-8; clone size: .; J gene: TRBJ1-3; D gene: .; CDR3 DNA: TGTGCCAGCAGCTTAGTTTTCGGGGGACGGGGTAACTCTGGAAACACCATATATTTT; CDR3 protein: CASSLVFGGRGNSGNTIYF
V gene: TRBV19; clone size: .; J gene: TRBJ2-3; D gene: TRBD2; CDR3 DNA: TGTGCCAGTAGTATTATGACTAGCGGGACTACAGATACGCAGTATTTT; CDR3 protein: CASSIMTSGTTDTQYF
V gene: TRBV28; clone size: .; J gene: TRBJ1-1; D gene: TRBD1; CDR3 DNA: TGTGCCAGCACCAGGGCTGGGGACAGGGGCCCGAACACTGAAGCTTTCTTT; CDR3 protein: CASTRAGDRGPNTEAFF
V gene: TRBV7-9; clone size: .; J gene: TRBJ2-3; D gene: .; CDR3 DNA: TGTGCCAGCAGTTTAACAGGGATGAAGATGGATACGCAGTATTTT; CDR3 protein: CASSLTGMKMDTQYF
V gene: TRBV21-1; clone size: .; J gene: TRBJ2-7; D gene: .; CDR3 DNA: TGTGCCAGCAGCAAAGACGAGGGAGAGGACTCCTACGAGCAGTACTTC; CDR3 protein: CASSKDEGEDSYEQYF
V gene: TRBV5-1; clone size: .; J gene: TRBJ2-7; D gene: TRBD1; CDR3 DNA: TGCGCCAGCAGCTTGGTCGGCAGGGGGTCCTACGAGCAGTACTTC; CDR3 protein: CASSLVGRGSYEQYF
V gene: TRBV6-5; clone size: .; J gene: TRBJ2-1; D gene: .; CDR3 DNA: TGTGCCAGCAGTTATAGCGGAGAGCAGTTCTTC; CDR3 protein: CASSYSGEQFF
V gene: TRBV15; clone size: .; J gene: TRBJ2-3; D gene: TRBD2; CDR3 DNA: TGTGCCACCAGCAGAGATGGTAGCGGGAGCACAGATACGCAGTATTTT; CDR3 protein: CATSRDGSGSTDTQYF
V gene: TRBV9; clone size: .; J gene: TRBJ2-3; D gene: TRBD2; CDR3 DNA: TGTGCCAGCAGCGTACAAGGACTAGGGACAGATACGCAGTATTTT; CDR3 protein: CASSVQGLGTDTQYF
V gene: TRBV15; clone size: once; J gene: TRBJ2-5; D gene: .; CDR3 DNA: TGTGCCACCAGCAGAGATTCAGCAGGGCTGGCAGAGACCCAGTACTTC; CDR3 protein: CATSRDSAGLAETQYF
V gene: TRBV28; clone size: .; J gene: TRBJ2-1; D gene: TRBD2; CDR3 DNA: TGTGCCAGCATCCAGGGGAGCGGGAGTTACAATGAGCAGTTCTTC; CDR3 protein: CASIQGSGSYNEQFF
V gene: TRBV7-2; clone size: .; J gene: TRBJ2-7; D gene: .; CDR3 DNA: TGTGCCAGCAGCCCTTCCCAGGGCTTCGTCTACGAGCAGTACTTC; CDR3 protein: CASSPSQGFVYEQYF
V gene: TRBV7-6; clone size: .; J gene: TRBJ2-7; D gene: TRBD1; CDR3 DNA: TGTGCCAGCAGCCGAAATTCCTGGGACAGGGGAAACGAGCAGTACTTC; CDR3 protein: CASSRNSWDRGNEQYF
V gene: TRBV11-2; clone size: .; J gene: TRBJ2-7; D gene: TRBD2; CDR3 DNA: TGTGCCAGCAGCTCGGGACTAGCGGGCGAGCAGTACTTC; CDR3 protein: CASSSGLAGEQYF
V gene: TRBV28; clone size: .; J gene: TRBJ1-1; D gene: .; CDR3 DNA: TGTGCCAGCAGTCTGAACCGGGACACGAACACTGAAGCTTTCTTT; CDR3 protein: CASSLNRDTNTEAFF
V gene: TRBV7-2; clone size: .; J gene: TRBJ1-5; D gene: .; CDR3 DNA: TGTGCCAGCAGCTTCGGGGGGTATAGCAATCAGCCCCAGCATTTT; CDR3 protein: CASSFGGYSNQPQHF
V gene: TRBV6-1; clone size: .; J gene: TRBJ1-5; D gene: .; CDR3 DNA: TGTGCCAGCAACCGCAGGGGTTTGGGCAATCAGCCCCAGCATTTT; CDR3 protein: CASNRRGLGNQPQHF
V gene: TRBV27; clone size: once; J gene: TRBJ2-1; D gene: TRBD2; CDR3 DNA: TGTGCCACCAATGGGGGGTGGACTAGCGGGAGAGCTCGAGGCAATGAGCAGTTCTTC; CDR3 protein: CATNGGWTSGRARGNEQFF
V gene: TRBV28; clone size: .; J gene: TRBJ2-3; D gene: TRBD1; CDR3 DNA: TGTGCCAGCAGAATGGGGCCAGGGGGCTCAGATACGCAGTATTTT; CDR3 protein: CASRMGPGGSDTQYF
V gene: TRBV2; clone size: .; J gene: TRBJ1-4; D gene: .; CDR3 DNA: TGTGCCAGCAGCAGCAGGGGAGAAAAACTGTTTTTT; CDR3 protein: CASSSRGEKLFF
V gene: TRBV4-1; clone size: .; J gene: TRBJ2-2; D gene: .; CDR3 DNA: TGCGCCAGCGGGCCGGGACTTGTGCCCGGGGAGCTGTTTTTT; CDR3 protein: CASGPGLVPGELFF
V gene: TRBV2; clone size: .; J gene: TRBJ2-5; D gene: TRBD2; CDR3 DNA: TGTGCCAGCAGCGAGACTAGCGGGGAGACCCAGTACTTC; CDR3 protein: CASSETSGETQYF
V gene: TRBV4-2; clone size: .; J gene: TRBJ2-1; D gene: TRBD1; CDR3 DNA: TGTGCCAGCAGCCAAGATATGGACAGGGGGCGCGGGAATGAGCAGTTCTTC; CDR3 protein: CASSQDMDRGRGNEQFF
V gene: TRBV10-1; clone size: .; J gene: TRBJ2-7; D gene: TRBD2; CDR3 DNA: TGCGCCAGCAGCAGGACCCCGGGAGGCGAGCAGTACTTC; CDR3 protein: CASSRTPGGEQYF
V gene: TRBV11-2; clone size: .; J gene: TRBJ2-2; D gene: .; CDR3 DNA: TGTGCCAGCAGCTTAGCTGGGACACATCCCCGGGAGCTGTTTTTT; CDR3 protein: CASSLAGTHPRELFF
V gene: TRBV4-1; clone size: once; J gene: TRBJ2-5; D gene: .; CDR3 DNA: TGCGCCAGCAGCCCGAGGCTGACCCTCCAAGAGACCCAGTACTTC; CDR3 protein: CASSPRLTLQETQYF
V gene: TRBV7-2; clone size: .; J gene: TRBJ2-2; D gene: TRBD2; CDR3 DNA: TGTGCCAGCAGCTTAGATAGCGGGAGGCGAACCGGGGAGCTGTTTTTT; CDR3 protein: CASSLDSGRRTGELFF
V gene: TRBV19; clone size: .; J gene: TRBJ2-7; D gene: .; CDR3 DNA: TGTGCCAGTAGTATATTTGGGGGCCGCCTAAACGAGCAGTACTTC; CDR3 protein: CASSIFGGRLNEQYF